Listed below are T cell receptor beta chains from one sample, sequenced in a study of identical twins. In TCRdb, the 5' RACE reads were re-called with MiXCR into one record per CDR3 protein. The sample yields more than 1.5 million distinct CDR3 sequences, under 35% seen once. Sequencing was performed on cord blood. All receptors derive from a newborn girl in good health. Each CDR3 is given with its conserved first and last residue. D genes are given only for firm matches.

d_call | j_call | v_call | cdr3_aa
- | TRBJ2-5 | TRBV29-1 | CSACSGSGEQYF
TRBD2 | TRBJ2-7 | TRBV20-1 | CSARPPFNRLAGGYEQYF
TRBD1 | TRBJ2-1 | TRBV12-3/TRBV12-4 | CASSFSTGGNEQFF
TRBD1 | TRBJ2-7 | TRBV9 | CASSARDSPYEQYF
- | TRBJ1-1 | TRBV29-1 | CSVHLGVNTEDFF
- | TRBJ2-7 | TRBV5-4 | CASTLGPLGYEQYF
TRBD1 | TRBJ2-1 | TRBV6-5 | CASRLGQGYNEQFF
- | TRBJ1-2 | TRBV14 | CASSQDPGGRYTF
- | TRBJ1-1 | TRBV20-1 | CSAGTLGAFF
- | TRBJ1-2 | TRBV5-1 | CASSLEGSWYGYTF
- | TRBJ1-2 | TRBV6-6 | CASSLAWGQGGYTF
- | TRBJ1-1 | TRBV9 | CASSPRGHRNTEAFF
- | TRBJ2-1 | TRBV10-3 | CAISEGPSPYNEQFF
- | TRBJ2-5 | TRBV6-2/TRBV6-3 | CASSQTGIETQYF
TRBD2 | TRBJ2-1 | TRBV4-1 | CASTGWTSGGVGTYNEQFF
TRBD1 | TRBJ1-5 | TRBV20-1 | CSARDGDRGQPQHF
- | TRBJ2-1 | TRBV7-9 | CASSFLAIDYNEQFF
- | TRBJ2-7 | TRBV28 | CASSLDPVGYEQYF
TRBD2 | TRBJ2-5 | TRBV10-3 | CAASPGLAGREQYF
- | TRBJ2-1 | TRBV9 | CASSRDTRSVFHEQFF
TRBD2 | TRBJ2-7 | TRBV7-9 | CASSPPWETSGIHEQYF